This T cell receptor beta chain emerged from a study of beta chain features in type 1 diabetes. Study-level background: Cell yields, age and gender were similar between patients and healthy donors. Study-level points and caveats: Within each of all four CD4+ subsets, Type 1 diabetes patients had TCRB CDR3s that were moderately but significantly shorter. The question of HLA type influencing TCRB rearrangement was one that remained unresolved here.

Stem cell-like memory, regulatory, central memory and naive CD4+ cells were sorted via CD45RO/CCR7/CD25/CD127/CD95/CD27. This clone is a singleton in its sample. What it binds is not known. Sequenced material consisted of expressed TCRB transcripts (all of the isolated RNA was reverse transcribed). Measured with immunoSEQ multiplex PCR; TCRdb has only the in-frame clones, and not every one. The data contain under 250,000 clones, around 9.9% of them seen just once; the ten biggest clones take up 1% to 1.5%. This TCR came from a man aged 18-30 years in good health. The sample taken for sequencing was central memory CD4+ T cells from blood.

CDR3 in amino acids: CASSVRDEHNEQFF. CDR3 nucleotides: TGTGCCAGCAGCGTCCGGGACGAGCACAATGAGCAGTTCTTC. The chain combines TRBV9 with TRBJ2-1; D may match TRBD1 or TRBD2 (5 bases each). This CDR3 is built from 14 residues. V gave up 2 bases and J gave up 5 bases, with 11 bases separating them. The germline gives CDR1 SGDLS, CDR2 YYNGEE. The whole variable domain, remainder taken from reference TRBV9 and TRBJ2-1, is DSGVTQTPKHLITATGQRVTLRCSPRSGDLSVYWYQQSLDQGLQFLIQYYNGEERAKGNILERFSAQQFPDLHSELNLSSLELGDSALYFCASSVRDEHNEQFFGPGTRLTVL.